This is a list of T cell receptor beta chains from one sample in a study of blood T cell repertoires in COVID-19. Data came from immunoSEQ multiplex PCR; TCRdb stores just in-frame clones and leaves some out. The sample lists 150,000 to 200,000 clones, more than 75% seen once, with 5% to 6% in the top ten. Input material: PBMCs or T cells enriched from blood (not recorded which). The receptor set was obtained from a man in his forties who had recovered from COVID-19. CDR3s include the opening cysteine and the closing phenylalanine or tryptophan. D genes are given only for firm matches. Some rows mark clone size as missing; the rest say once, few, many or name a class of expanded clone.

d_call	clone_size	v_call	j_call	cdr3_aa	cdr3_nt
.	.	TRBV6-5	TRBJ1-3	CASRPDPAARNTIYF	TGTGCCAGCAGACCCGACCCGGCGGCAAGAAACACCATATATTTT
.	few	TRBV19	TRBJ1-2	CASSMGTYDGLGYTF	TGTGCCAGTAGTATGGGGACTTACGATGGGCTTGGCTACACCTTC
TRBD1	.	TRBV7-6	TRBJ1-1	CASSSGQGNWYTEAFF	TGTGCCAGCAGCTCCGGACAGGGGAATTGGTACACTGAAGCTTTCTTT
TRBD1	few	TRBV19	TRBJ1-2	CAARTGGYGYGYTF	TGTGCCGCAAGGACAGGGGGCTATGGATATGGCTACACCTTC
.	.	TRBV18	TRBJ1-4	CASSQGKDEKLFF	TGTGCCAGCTCACAGGGGAAAGACGAAAAACTGTTTTTT
.	.	TRBV6-5	TRBJ2-2	CASSYQTTSTGELFF	TGTGCCAGCAGTTACCAGACTACGAGCACCGGGGAGCTGTTTTTT
.	once	TRBV6-6	TRBJ2-2	CASSRQGGGTGELFF	TGTGCCAGCAGCCGACAGGGTGGGGGGACCGGGGAGCTGTTTTTT
.	.	TRBV18	TRBJ2-3	CASSPRQGKGGTDTQYF	TGTGCCAGCTCACCACGCCAGGGGAAGGGTGGCACAGATACGCAGTATTTT
TRBD1	.	TRBV5-1	TRBJ2-7	CASSLGGDSSYEQYF	TGCGCCAGCAGCTTGGGAGGGGACAGCTCCTACGAGCAGTACTTC
.	.	TRBV14	TRBJ1-3	CASSQRGNPGNTIYF	TGTGCCAGCAGCCAAAGAGGGAACCCTGGAAACACCATATATTTT
.	.	TRBV2	TRBJ1-2	CASSRTELGGYTF	TGTGCCAGCAGTCGGACAGAACTTGGGGGCTACACCTTC
.	.	TRBV30	TRBJ2-5	CAWTRGTETQYF	TGTGCCTGGACGCGGGGAACCGAGACCCAGTACTTC
TRBD1	.	TRBV25-1	TRBJ2-3	CASSGGWDRGTDTQYF	TGTGCCAGCAGTGGGGGGTGGGACAGGGGGACAGATACGCAGTATTTT
.	.	TRBV10-1	TRBJ1-1	CASSLQGGTEAFF	TGCGCCAGCAGTTTGCAGGGCGGCACTGAAGCTTTCTTT
.	.	TRBV19	TRBJ1-2	CASRQGGSNYGYTF	TGTGCCAGTAGACAGGGCGGTTCTAACTATGGCTACACCTTC
.	.	TRBV10-3	TRBJ1-5	CAIAATESGQPQHF	TGTGCCATCGCGGCGACGGAATCTGGACAGCCCCAGCATTTT
TRBD2	.	TRBV5-5	TRBJ2-5	CASRNPLAQETQYF	TGTGCCAGCAGAAACCCACTAGCGCAAGAGACCCAGTACTTC